This TCR beta chain was identified in a study of blood T cell repertoires in COVID-19. Study-wide context: T cells, B-cell-depleted T cells, or PBMCs supplied cDNA or gDNA.

Germline loops: CDR1 KGHDR, CDR2 SFDVKD. The CDR3 spans 14 residues. V shed 4 bases and J shed 5 bases, with 11 bases lying between them. Profiled with immunoSEQ multiplex PCR; TCRdb holds only in-frame clones, not every one. The sample consists of some 330,000 clones, just over 85% of them appearing once. This chain connects TRBV24-1 to TRBJ1-5, with a tentative D call TRBD1 (5 bases). This receptor was taken from a man aged 25-45 years who had recovered from COVID-19. Sequenced sample: PBMCs or T cells enriched from blood (not recorded which). CDR3 nucleotide sequence: TGTGCCACCAGTGAACCGGGGGATTATCAGCCCCAGCATTTT. This gives the protein CATSEPGDYQPQHF.